A few counts support the clone carrying this T cell receptor (beta chain). What it recognizes is unknown. Investigators reverse transcribed all isolated RNA, so they sequenced expressed TCRB transcripts. TCRdb's table, derived via immunoSEQ multiplex PCR, lists solely in-frame clones and lacks some. The sample holds about 280,000 clones; 15% are singletons and the top ten take roughly 0.015%. The record originates from a study of beta chain features in type 1 diabetes. Study-level points and caveats: Among all four CD4+ subsets, Type 1 diabetes patients had TCRB CDR3s that were moderately but significantly shorter.

V was cut by 4 bases and J by 8 bases, with 17 bases left in between. The CDR3 runs 14 residues. In germline, CDR1 is MNHEY, CDR2 SVGAGI. The specimen sequenced was naive CD4+ T cells from blood. This sequence joins TRBV6-5 and TRBJ1-2; D gene unclear. The sequence was collected from a man aged 18-30 years with type 1 diabetes. Here the CDR3 reads CASSSIFPEWGYTF. DNA for the CDR3: TGTGCCAGCAGTTCGATTTTTCCCGAGTGGGGCTACACCTTC.